The rows below give T cell receptor beta chains drawn from one sample of a study of breast tumors, draining lymph nodes, adjacent tissues. Via MiXCR, TCRdb re-called the multiplex PCR reads, giving one row per CDR3 protein. The table has approximately 150,000 distinct CDR3 sequences, about 33% seen once. What was sequenced was axillary lymph node tissue. The receptor set was obtained from a female donor with breast cancer. Some clones in this sample may be carry-over from other donors' samples. The conserved cysteine and the conserved F or W are not part of the CDR3 here.

J: TRBJ1-2; V: TRBV20-1; length: 10; CDR3: SARDHNGGST
J: TRBJ1-1; V: TRBV5-1; length: 14; CDR3: ASSLGLTGMNIEAF
J: TRBJ1-5; V: TRBV24-1; length: 11; CDR3: ATSDRGFQPQH
J: TRBJ1-6; V: TRBV28; length: 14; CDR3: ASSYGRDRADSPLH
J: TRBJ1-5; V: TRBV10-3; length: 16; CDR3: AISEGPLWGTDNQPQH
J: TRBJ1-2; V: TRBV6-2/TRBV6-3; length: 12; CDR3: ASSYQDQGYGYT
J: TRBJ2-1; V: TRBV20-1; length: 15; CDR3: SARDQSGTTSYNEQF
J: TRBJ2-3; V: TRBV15; length: 15; CDR3: ATSHGGGALFTDTQY
J: TRBJ2-2; V: TRBV5-4; length: 14; CDR3: ASSRGGAKNIGELF
J: TRBJ1-3; V: TRBV7-9; length: 14; CDR3: ASSSTYQRGANTIY
J: TRBJ2-7; V: TRBV15; length: 18; CDR3: ATSRDFRFSSGGGENEQY
J: TRBJ2-4; V: TRBV12-3/TRBV12-4; length: 13; CDR3: ASSYNTGVGDIQY
J: TRBJ1-4; V: TRBV7-9; length: 12; CDR3: ASSLVKTNEKLF
J: TRBJ2-2; V: TRBV11-1; length: 16; CDR3: ASSSSSSGGSFPGELF
J: TRBJ1-2; V: TRBV6-5; length: 11; CDR3: AARPALGYGYT
J: TRBJ1-4; V: TRBV5-1; length: 13; CDR3: ASSPTGGGYEKLV
J: TRBJ2-3; V: TRBV5-1; length: 15; CDR3: ASSRSGTSGGADTQY
J: TRBJ1-2; V: TRBV19; length: 14; CDR3: ASRSHGTGKIYGYT
J: TRBJ2-1; V: TRBV7-9; length: 11; CDR3: ASSLVQGSEQF
J: TRBJ2-5; V: TRBV18; length: 13; CDR3: ASSFSGGAEETQY
J: TRBJ2-6; V: TRBV5-6; length: 15; CDR3: ASSPVGVGTGANVLT
J: TRBJ1-2; V: TRBV19; length: 9; CDR3: ASSVEGGYT
J: TRBJ1-4; V: TRBV2; length: 11; CDR3: ASRDATNEKLF
J: TRBJ1-5; V: TRBV20-1; length: 12; CDR3: SARDRGGTQPQH
J: TRBJ2-1; V: TRBV19; length: 11; CDR3: ASRPDAGFEQF
J: TRBJ2-2; V: TRBV19; length: 12; CDR3: ASSIYPGGGELF
J: TRBJ2-5; V: TRBV20-1; length: 13; CDR3: SASDVTSGGETQY
J: TRBJ1-1; V: TRBV6-1; length: 11; CDR3: ASYLRRDTEAF
J: TRBJ2-6; V: TRBV6-1; length: 12; CDR3: ASSESSRGNTEA
J: TRBJ2-1; V: TRBV5-6; length: 13; CDR3: ASSRVRDRHNEQF
J: TRBJ1-6; V: TRBV19; length: 12; CDR3: ASSGAGLRSPLH
J: TRBJ2-7; V: TRBV20-1; length: 12; CDR3: SASLASGAYEQY
J: TRBJ1-4; V: TRBV7-9; length: 12; CDR3: ASSYDRGTEKLF
J: TRBJ2-3; V: TRBV3-1; length: 15; CDR3: ASSLAIRQGGTDTQY
J: TRBJ1-1; V: TRBV6-4; length: 12; CDR3: ASREQGSHTEAF
J: TRBJ2-1; V: TRBV18; length: 11; CDR3: ASSELAGNEQF
J: TRBJ1-2; V: TRBV7-9; length: 12; CDR3: ASSLGETDYGYT
J: TRBJ1-6; V: TRBV7-3; length: 12; CDR3: ASSLGDYSSPLH
J: TRBJ1-6; V: TRBV20-1; length: 12; CDR3: SATMGWDNSPLH
J: TRBJ2-5; V: TRBV7-9; length: 13; CDR3: ASSAPLGLQETQY
J: TRBJ1-4; V: TRBV5-1; length: 14; CDR3: ASSSSIRVRHEKLF
J: TRBJ1-2; V: TRBV28; length: 11; CDR3: ASSLLKIYGYT
J: TRBJ2-1; V: TRBV5-1; length: 16; CDR3: ASSLWGGDLGLHHEQF
J: TRBJ2-1; V: TRBV20-1; length: 12; CDR3: SPHEGGDLTQQF
J: TRBJ2-3; V: TRBV2; length: 13; CDR3: ASRIQGTSTDTQY
J: TRBJ1-6; V: TRBV3-1; length: 11; CDR3: ASSQQPLRALH
J: TRBJ2-6; V: TRBV2; length: 12; CDR3: ASNEFSGANVLT
J: TRBJ2-1; V: TRBV6-5; length: 10; CDR3: ASSYPSAEQF
J: TRBJ1-3; V: TRBV6-5; length: 14; CDR3: ASSYSRPGGGDTIY
J: .; V: TRBV7-9; length: 13; CDR3: ASSVEGQAQETQY
J: TRBJ1-1; V: TRBV30; length: 12; CDR3: AWSPDRLGTEAF
J: .; V: TRBV14; length: 11; CDR3: ASSQRDEGTQY
J: TRBJ2-1; V: TRBV15; length: 14; CDR3: ATSSWTGGTYNEQF
J: TRBJ1-4; V: TRBV11-2; length: 14; CDR3: ASSSEAGTGLEKLF
J: TRBJ2-7; V: TRBV9; length: 11; CDR3: ATGTLSSYEQY
J: TRBJ1-3; V: TRBV11-3; length: 11; CDR3: ASSWTAGNTIY
J: TRBJ2-5; V: TRBV4-1; length: 11; CDR3: ASSHRTRETQY
J: TRBJ1-2; V: TRBV20-1; length: 13; CDR3: SARVPEDGGLGYT